This note documents a single T cell receptor beta chain sequence. Its target is unknown. The data originate from a study of cytomegalovirus exposure and HLA in healthy donors. Germline CDR1 is SGHRS and CDR2 is YFSETQ. V lost 0 bases and J lost 7, with 16 bases in between. There are 15 residues in the CDR3. Amplification used 60 Vbeta primers and 13 Jbeta primers. Clones were read by immunoSEQ multiplex PCR, and TCRdb kept only the in-frame ones, dropping some. This sample has some 200,000 clones, with 75% to 90% found just once. Study findings and constraints: Analysis performed later showed TCR beta chains linked to HLA being more clonally expanded than equally common others. Rare TCR sequences predominated, though certain public TCRs were found in many donors.

This sequence originates from a boy younger than 10 in good health and CMV-seronegative. Source material: PBMCs. The genes are TRBV5-1 and TRBJ1-2; a possible D gene is TRBD1 (5 bases). The CDR3, as DNA: TGCGCCAGCAGCTTGGTGACGGGGGATGGGTCTGGCTACACCTTC. Amino acid sequence: CASSLVTGDGSGYTF.